This T cell receptor beta chain emerged from a study of T cells in Graves' hyperthyroidism and ophthalmopathy. Researchers took RNA transcripts and amplified the TCR beta CDR3 regions from them. The HTBI primer set drove a first-round RT-PCR of the TCR CDR3. TCRdb recomputed calls from the multiplex PCR reads with MiXCR, one row per CDR3 protein. The sample lists under 450,000 distinct CDR3 sequences, about 15% occurring once. At first hyperthyroidism diagnosis, before any ophthalmopathy symptoms, the blood sample was collected. J gave up 6 bases and V 4 bases, and 4 bases lay outside the gene matches. Germline V gene lookup returns CDR1 MNHEY and CDR2 SVGEGT. CDR3 length: 14 residues.

The receptor was isolated from a woman aged 25 to 39 with Graves' hyperthyroidism that later progressed to Graves' ophthalmopathy. Sequencing used blood. V and J are TRBV6-2 or TRBV6-3 and TRBJ2-1; 9 bases align to TRBD1. The CDR3 loop reads CASSWGQGINEQFF. For the CDR3, the DNA is TGTGCCAGCAGTTGGGGACAGGGTATCAATGAGCAGTTCTTC.